The rows below give T cell receptor beta chains drawn from one sample of a study of blood T cell repertoires in COVID-19. Produced via immunoSEQ multiplex PCR; TCRdb's table is partial and in-frame only. The table has 200,000 to 250,000 clones, over 75% seen once. Material: peripheral blood. These receptors originate from a human donor in a cohort sampled during active COVID-19. CDR3s include the opening cysteine and the closing phenylalanine or tryptophan. A D gene is named only where the DNA matches it firmly. Where a row states a size, it is once, few, many or the class of an expanded clone; other rows omit it.

V: TRBV11-2; J: TRBJ2-7; size: few; D: NA; DNA: TGTGCCAGCGGGACATCCTTCTACGAGCAGTACTTC; CDR3: CASGTSFYEQYF
V: TRBV5-6; J: TRBJ2-5; size: NA; D: TRBD1; DNA: TGTGCCAGCAGCCGCCAGGGGGCAGAGACCCAGTACTTC; CDR3: CASSRQGAETQYF
V: TRBV30; J: TRBJ1-5; size: few; D: NA; DNA: TGTGCCTGTGCGCAGGGGTGGGATCAGCCCCAGCATTTT; CDR3: CACAQGWDQPQHF
V: TRBV2; J: TRBJ1-4; size: once; D: NA; DNA: TGTGCCAGCAGCCAGGGGTGGGGTCTTCAGGAAAAACTGTTTTTT; CDR3: CASSQGWGLQEKLFF
V: TRBV4-1; J: TRBJ1-1; size: NA; D: NA; DNA: TGCGCCAGCAGCCACAACAACAGGGAGTCCACTGAAGCTTTCTTT; CDR3: CASSHNNRESTEAFF
V: TRBV6-5; J: TRBJ1-1; size: NA; D: NA; DNA: TGTGCCAGCAGTTATATGAGGAGGAACACTGAAGCTTTCTTT; CDR3: CASSYMRRNTEAFF
V: TRBV2; J: TRBJ2-5; size: NA; D: TRBD2; DNA: TGTGCCAGCAAGAGAGGGACTAGCGGCCAAGAGACCCAGTACTTC; CDR3: CASKRGTSGQETQYF
V: TRBV6-5; J: TRBJ1-6; size: NA; D: NA; DNA: TGTGCCAGCAGTCGCGGGGGACGGATCCACTTT; CDR3: CASSRGGRIHF
V: TRBV6-5; J: TRBJ1-1; size: NA; D: TRBD1; DNA: TGTGCCATTGGGACAGACATGAACACTGAAGCTTTCTTT; CDR3: CAIGTDMNTEAFF
V: TRBV19; J: TRBJ1-5; size: NA; D: TRBD1; DNA: TGTGCCAGTACCCCCGACAGGGGGGGATATCAGCCCCAGCATTTT; CDR3: CASTPDRGGYQPQHF
V: TRBV28; J: TRBJ2-7; size: NA; D: NA; DNA: TGTGCCAGCAGTTTGTCCCGGTACTACGAGCAGTACTTC; CDR3: CASSLSRYYEQYF